This T cell receptor beta chain came from a study of T-cell reconstitution after alpha-beta-depleted transplantation in children. About this clonotype itself: Its antigen remains unidentified.

Unique molecular identifiers tagged the TCRbeta library. TCRdb re-called the PCR reads through MiXCR, storing one row per CDR3 protein. The sample holds a few hundred thousand distinct CDR3 sequences, over 25% seen once. This CDR3 has 14 residues. V lost 5 bases and J 4 bases, leaving 9 bases between the germline ends. Per the germline V gene, CDR1 is ENHRY and CDR2 is SYGVKD. Study results and limitations: Reportedly, alpha-beta T cells present about two months post-transplant originated from several hundred expanded clones of graft origin. At one year after transplant, newly produced T cells mostly accounted for T-cell counts and diversity. Surviving recipient T cells and intrathymic progenitors accounted for some patients' high TCRbeta diversity at day 60.

J is TRBJ2-6 and V is TRBV10-3; maybe TRBD1 (6 bases). The material was PBMCs, obtained before TCRalphabeta/CD19-depleted stem cell transplant. The receptor comes from a boy in the first two years of life with Wiskott-Aldrich syndrome, due to receive a stem cell transplant. The DNA for the CDR3 is TGTGCCATCAGTAGGGGGTCAGGGGCCAACGTCCTGACTTTC. Translated: CAISRGSGANVLTF.